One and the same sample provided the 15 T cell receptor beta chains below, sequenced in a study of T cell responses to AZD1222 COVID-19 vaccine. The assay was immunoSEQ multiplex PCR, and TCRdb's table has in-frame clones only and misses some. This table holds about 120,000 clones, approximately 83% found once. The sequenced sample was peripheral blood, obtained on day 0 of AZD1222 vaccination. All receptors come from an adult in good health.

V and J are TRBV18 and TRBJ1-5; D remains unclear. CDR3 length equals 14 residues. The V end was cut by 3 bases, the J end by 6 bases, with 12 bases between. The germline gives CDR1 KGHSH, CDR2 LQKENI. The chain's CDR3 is CASSPAQLGQPQHF. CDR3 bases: TGTGCCAGCTCACCTGCCCAATTGGGTCAGCCCCAGCATTTT.

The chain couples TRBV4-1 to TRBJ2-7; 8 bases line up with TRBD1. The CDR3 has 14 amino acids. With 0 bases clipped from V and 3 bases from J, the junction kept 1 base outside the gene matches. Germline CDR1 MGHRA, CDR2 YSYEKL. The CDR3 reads CASSQETGDYEQYF. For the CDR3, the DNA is TGCGCCAGCAGCCAAGAGACAGGGGACTACGAGCAGTACTTC.

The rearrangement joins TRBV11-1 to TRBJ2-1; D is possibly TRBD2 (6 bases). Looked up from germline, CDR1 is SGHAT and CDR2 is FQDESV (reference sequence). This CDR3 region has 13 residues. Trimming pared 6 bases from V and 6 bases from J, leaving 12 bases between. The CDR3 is CASRTGLPNEQFF. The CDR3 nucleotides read TGTGCCAGCAGGACTGGACTACCCAATGAGCAGTTCTTC.

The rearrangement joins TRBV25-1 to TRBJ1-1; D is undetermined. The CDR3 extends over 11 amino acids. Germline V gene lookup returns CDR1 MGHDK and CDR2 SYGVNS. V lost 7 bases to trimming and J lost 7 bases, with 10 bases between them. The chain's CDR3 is CASIRNNEAFF. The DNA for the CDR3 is TGTGCCAGCATCAGGAATAATGAAGCTTTCTTT.

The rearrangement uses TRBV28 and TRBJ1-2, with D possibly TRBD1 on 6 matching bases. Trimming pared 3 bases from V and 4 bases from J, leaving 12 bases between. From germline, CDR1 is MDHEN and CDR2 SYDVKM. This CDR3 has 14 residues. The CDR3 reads CASSFGQSSYGYTF. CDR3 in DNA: TGTGCCAGCAGTTTTGGACAGTCCTCCTATGGCTACACCTTC.

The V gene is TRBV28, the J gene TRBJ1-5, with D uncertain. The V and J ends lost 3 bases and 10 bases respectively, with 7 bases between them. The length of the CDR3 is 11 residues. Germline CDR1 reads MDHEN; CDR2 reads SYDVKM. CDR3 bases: TGTGCCAGCAGTTTCCGTCCTCCCCAGCATTTT. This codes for CASSFRPPQHF.

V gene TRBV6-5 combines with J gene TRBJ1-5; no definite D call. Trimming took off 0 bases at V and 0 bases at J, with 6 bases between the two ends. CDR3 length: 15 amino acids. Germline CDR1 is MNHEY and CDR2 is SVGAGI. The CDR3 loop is CASSYSVLSNQPQHF. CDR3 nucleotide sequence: TGTGCCAGCAGTTACTCGGTTCTTAGCAATCAGCCCCAGCATTTT.

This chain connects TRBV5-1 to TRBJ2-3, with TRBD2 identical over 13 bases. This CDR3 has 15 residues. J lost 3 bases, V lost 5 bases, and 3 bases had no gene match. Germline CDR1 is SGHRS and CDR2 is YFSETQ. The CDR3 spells CASRPTSGGTDTQYF. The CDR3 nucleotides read TGCGCCAGCAGGCCGACTAGCGGGGGGACAGATACGCAGTATTTT.

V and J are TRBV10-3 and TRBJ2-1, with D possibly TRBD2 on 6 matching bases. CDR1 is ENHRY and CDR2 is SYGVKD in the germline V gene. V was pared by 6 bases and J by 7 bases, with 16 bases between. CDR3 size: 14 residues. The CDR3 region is CAIRDSGATNEQFF. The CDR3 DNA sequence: TGTGCCATCAGGGATAGCGGAGCTACGAATGAGCAGTTCTTC.

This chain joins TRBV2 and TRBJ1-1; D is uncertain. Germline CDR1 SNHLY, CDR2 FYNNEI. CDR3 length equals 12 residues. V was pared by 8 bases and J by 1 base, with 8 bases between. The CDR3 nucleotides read TGTGCCAGCGGTCCCGAGAACACTGAAGCTTTCTTT. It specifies CASGPENTEAFF.

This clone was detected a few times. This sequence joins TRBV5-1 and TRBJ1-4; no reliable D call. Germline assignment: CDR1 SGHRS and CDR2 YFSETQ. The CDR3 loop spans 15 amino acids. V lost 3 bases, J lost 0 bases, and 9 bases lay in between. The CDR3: CASSSTFATNEKLFF. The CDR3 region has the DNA TGCGCCAGCAGCTCCACGTTTGCAACTAATGAAAAACTGTTTTTT.

CDR3 sequence (DNA): TGTGCCAGCAGCTACACGCGGGCCTCCTATAATTCACCCCTCCACTTT. Translated, it gives CASSYTRASYNSPLHF. This sequence joins TRBV7-9 and TRBJ1-6; D not certain. Deletions cut 4 bases from V and 0 bases from J, with 10 bases between. Germline V gives CDR1 SEHNR, CDR2 FQNEAQ (reference sequence). This CDR3 region has 16 residues.

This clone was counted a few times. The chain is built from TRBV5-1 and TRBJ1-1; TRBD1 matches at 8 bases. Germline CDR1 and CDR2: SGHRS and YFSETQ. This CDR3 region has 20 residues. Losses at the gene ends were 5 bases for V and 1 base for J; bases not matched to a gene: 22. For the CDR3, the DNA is TGCGCCAGCAGATTATGGGGACAGTCAGGGGGCAGATCACGGAACACTGAAGCTTTCTTT. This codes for CASRLWGQSGGRSRNTEAFF.

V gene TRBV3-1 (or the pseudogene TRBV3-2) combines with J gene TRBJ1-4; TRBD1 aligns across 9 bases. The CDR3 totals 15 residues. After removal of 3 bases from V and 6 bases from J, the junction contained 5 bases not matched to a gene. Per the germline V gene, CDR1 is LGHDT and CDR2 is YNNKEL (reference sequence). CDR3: CASSHLTGGDEKLFF. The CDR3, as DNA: TGTGCCAGCAGCCACCTTACAGGGGGCGATGAAAAACTGTTTTTT.

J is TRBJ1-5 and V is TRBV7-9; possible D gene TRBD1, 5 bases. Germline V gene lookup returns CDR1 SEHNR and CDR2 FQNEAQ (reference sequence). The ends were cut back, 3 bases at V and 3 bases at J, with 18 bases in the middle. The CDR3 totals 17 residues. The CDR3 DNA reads TGTGCCAGCAGCTTTGGGTGGGAACGGGGCCCCAATCAGCCCCAGCATTTT. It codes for CASSFGWERGPNQPQHF.